This T cell receptor beta chain was recovered during a study of shared clonotypes between healthy human individuals. At the level of the study: The study used three CD4 naive, three CD4 memory, two CD8 naive and one CD8 memory plate per donor. General observations from the study: Enrolling few donors narrowed the genetic and exposure-history diversity that was represented.

The CDR3 contains 15 residues. The germline CDR1 and CDR2 sequences are WNHNN and SYGVQD (reference sequence). V was clipped by 0 bases and J by 7 bases, with 12 bases between them. Turning to this clone: Its antigen remains unidentified.

Using immunoSEQ multiplex PCR, the repertoire was profiled, and TCRdb retains in-frame clones only, with some absent. The sample lists 2,100,000 or so clones; around 95% were seen once. This receptor was identified in a man between 18 and 29 years old in good health. Sequencing input: naive CD4+ T cells sorted from blood. Subset: CD45RA+ positively selected. The chain uses TRBV10-1 and TRBJ1-4; D is uncertain. In DNA, the CDR3 is TGCGCCAGCAGTGAGTCGGCAAATAGGCGTGAAAAACTGTTTTTT. Amino acid sequence: CASSESANRREKLFF.